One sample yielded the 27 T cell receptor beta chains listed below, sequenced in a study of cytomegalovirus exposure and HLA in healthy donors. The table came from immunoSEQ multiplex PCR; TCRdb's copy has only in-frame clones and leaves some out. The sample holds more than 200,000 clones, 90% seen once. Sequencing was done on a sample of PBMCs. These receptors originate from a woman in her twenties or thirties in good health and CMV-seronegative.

The DNA for the CDR3 is TGTGCCAGCAGCTTAGTACAGGGCTCCACTGAAGCTTTCTTT. Encoded protein: CASSLVQGSTEAFF. V usage is TRBV7-9 and J usage is TRBJ1-1; TRBD1 is a possible D gene (6 bases). The V and J ends lost 1 base and 4 bases respectively, with 10 bases between them. The CDR3 has 14 residues. Germline V gene lookup returns CDR1 SEHNR and CDR2 FQNEAQ (reference sequence).

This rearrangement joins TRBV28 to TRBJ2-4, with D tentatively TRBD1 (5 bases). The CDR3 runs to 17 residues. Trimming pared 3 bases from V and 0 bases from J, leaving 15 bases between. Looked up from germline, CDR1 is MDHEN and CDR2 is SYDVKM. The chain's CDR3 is CASSFDGRVVAKNIQYF. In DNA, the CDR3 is TGTGCCAGCAGTTTCGACGGCAGGGTCGTAGCCAAAAACATTCAGTACTTC.

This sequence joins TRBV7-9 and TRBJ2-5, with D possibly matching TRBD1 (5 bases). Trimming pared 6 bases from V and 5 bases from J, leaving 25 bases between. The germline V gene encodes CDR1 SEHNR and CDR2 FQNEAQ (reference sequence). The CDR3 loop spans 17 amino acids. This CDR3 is CASRQTNAGWHQETQYF. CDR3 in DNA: TGTGCCAGCAGACAAACAAATGCAGGGTGGCATCAGGAGACCCAGTACTTC.

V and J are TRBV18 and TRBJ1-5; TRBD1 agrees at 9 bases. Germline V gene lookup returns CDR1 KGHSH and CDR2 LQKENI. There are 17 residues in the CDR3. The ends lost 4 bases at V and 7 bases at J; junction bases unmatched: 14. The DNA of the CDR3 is TGTGCCAGCTCACTCCTGACGTGGGGACAGGGCCGGCAGCCCCAGCATTTT. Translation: CASSLLTWGQGRQPQHF.

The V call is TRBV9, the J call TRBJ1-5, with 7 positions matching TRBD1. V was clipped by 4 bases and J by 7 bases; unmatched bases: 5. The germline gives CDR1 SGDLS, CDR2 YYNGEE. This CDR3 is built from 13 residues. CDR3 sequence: CASSQWGQQPQHF. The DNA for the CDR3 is TGTGCCAGCAGCCAATGGGGACAGCAGCCCCAGCATTTT. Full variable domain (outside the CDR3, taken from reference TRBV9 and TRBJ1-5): DSGVTQTPKHLITATGQRVTLRCSPRSGDLSVYWYQQSLDQGLQFLIQYYNGEERAKGNILERFSAQQFPDLHSELNLSSLELGDSALYFCASSQWGQQPQHFGDGTRLSIL.

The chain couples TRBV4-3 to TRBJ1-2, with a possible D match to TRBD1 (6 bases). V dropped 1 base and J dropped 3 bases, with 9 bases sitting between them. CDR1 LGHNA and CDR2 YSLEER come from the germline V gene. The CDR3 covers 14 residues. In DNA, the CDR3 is TGCGCCAGCAGCCAAGGGGGGACATACTATGGCTACACCTTC. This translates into CASSQGGTYYGYTF.

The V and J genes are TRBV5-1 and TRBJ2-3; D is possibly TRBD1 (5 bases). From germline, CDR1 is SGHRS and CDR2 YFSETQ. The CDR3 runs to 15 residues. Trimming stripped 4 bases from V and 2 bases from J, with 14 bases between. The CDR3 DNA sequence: TGCGCCAGCAGCACTATGACAGAGACCACAGATACGCAGTATTTT. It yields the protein CASSTMTETTDTQYF.

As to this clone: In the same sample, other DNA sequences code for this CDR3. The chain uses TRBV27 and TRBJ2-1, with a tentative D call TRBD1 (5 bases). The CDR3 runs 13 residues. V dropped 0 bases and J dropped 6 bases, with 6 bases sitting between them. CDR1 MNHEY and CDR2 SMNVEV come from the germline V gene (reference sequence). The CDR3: CASSLSTANEQFF. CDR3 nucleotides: TGTGCCAGCAGTTTATCGACAGCCAATGAGCAGTTCTTC.

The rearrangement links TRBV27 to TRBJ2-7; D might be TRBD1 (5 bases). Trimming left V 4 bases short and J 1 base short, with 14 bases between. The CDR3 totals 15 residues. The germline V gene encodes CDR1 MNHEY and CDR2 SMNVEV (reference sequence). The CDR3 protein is CASSSLFDSSYEQYF. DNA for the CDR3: TGTGCCAGCAGTTCCTTATTTGACAGTTCCTACGAGCAGTACTTC.

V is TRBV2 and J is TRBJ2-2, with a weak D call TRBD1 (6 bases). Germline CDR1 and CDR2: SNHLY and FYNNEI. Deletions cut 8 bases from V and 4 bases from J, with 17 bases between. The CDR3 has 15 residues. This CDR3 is CASPQQGVLTGELFF. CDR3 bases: TGTGCCAGCCCCCAACAGGGAGTTCTCACCGGGGAGCTGTTTTTT.

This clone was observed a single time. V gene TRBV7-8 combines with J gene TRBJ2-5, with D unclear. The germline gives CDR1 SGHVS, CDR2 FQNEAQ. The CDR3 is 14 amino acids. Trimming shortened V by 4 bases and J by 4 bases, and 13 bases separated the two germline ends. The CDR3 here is CASSSFSSAETQYF. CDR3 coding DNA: TGTGCCAGCAGCTCATTTTCAAGCGCAGAGACCCAGTACTTC.

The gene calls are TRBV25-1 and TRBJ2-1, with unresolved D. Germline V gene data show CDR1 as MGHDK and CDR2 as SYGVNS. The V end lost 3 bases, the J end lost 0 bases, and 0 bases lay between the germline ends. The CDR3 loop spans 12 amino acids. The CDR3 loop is CASSDSYNEQFF. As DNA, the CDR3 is TGTGCCAGCAGTGACTCCTACAATGAGCAGTTCTTC.

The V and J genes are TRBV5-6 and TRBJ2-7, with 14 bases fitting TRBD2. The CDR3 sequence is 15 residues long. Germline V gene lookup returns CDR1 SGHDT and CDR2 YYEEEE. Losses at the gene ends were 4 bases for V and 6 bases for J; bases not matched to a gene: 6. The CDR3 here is CASSRGLAGAPEQYF. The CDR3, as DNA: TGTGCCAGCAGCAGGGGACTAGCGGGAGCCCCCGAGCAGTACTTC.

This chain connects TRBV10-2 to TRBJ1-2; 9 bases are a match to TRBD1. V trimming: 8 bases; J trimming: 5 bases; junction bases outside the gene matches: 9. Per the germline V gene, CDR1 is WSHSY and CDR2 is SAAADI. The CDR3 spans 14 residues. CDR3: CASSGTGKTYGYTF. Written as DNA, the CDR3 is TGCGCCAGCTCCGGGACAGGGAAGACGTATGGCTACACCTTC.

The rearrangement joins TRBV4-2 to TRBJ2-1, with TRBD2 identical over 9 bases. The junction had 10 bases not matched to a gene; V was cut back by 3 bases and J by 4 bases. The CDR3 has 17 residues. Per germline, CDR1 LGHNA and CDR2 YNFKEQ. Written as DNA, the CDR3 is TGTGCCAGCAGCCAGGAAGTAGCGGGAGCGGGTTACAATGAGCAGTTCTTC. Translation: CASSQEVAGAGYNEQFF.

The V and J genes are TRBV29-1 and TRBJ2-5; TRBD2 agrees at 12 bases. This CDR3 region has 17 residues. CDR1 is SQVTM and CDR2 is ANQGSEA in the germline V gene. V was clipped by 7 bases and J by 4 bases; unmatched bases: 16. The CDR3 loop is CSAVGLAGGPGVETQYF. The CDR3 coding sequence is TGCAGCGCGGTTGGCCTAGCGGGAGGGCCGGGGGTAGAGACCCAGTACTTC.

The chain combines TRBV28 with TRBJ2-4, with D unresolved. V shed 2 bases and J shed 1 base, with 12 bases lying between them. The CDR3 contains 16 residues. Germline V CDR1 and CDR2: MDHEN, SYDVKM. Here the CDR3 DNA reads TGTGCCAGCAGTTTACCCCCCCCGGACGCCAAAAACATTCAGTACTTC. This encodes CASSLPPPDAKNIQYF.

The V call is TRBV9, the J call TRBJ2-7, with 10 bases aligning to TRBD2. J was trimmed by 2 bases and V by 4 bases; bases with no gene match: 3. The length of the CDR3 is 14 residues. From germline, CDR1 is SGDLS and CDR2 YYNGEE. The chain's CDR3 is CASSPLAGAYEQYF. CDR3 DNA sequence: TGTGCCAGCAGCCCTCTAGCGGGAGCCTACGAGCAGTACTTC.

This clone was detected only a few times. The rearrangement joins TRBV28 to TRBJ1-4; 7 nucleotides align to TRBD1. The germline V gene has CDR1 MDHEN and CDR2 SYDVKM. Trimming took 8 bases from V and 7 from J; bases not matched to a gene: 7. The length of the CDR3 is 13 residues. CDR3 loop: CASGDRRSEKLFF. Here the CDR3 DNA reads TGTGCCAGCGGGGACAGAAGGAGTGAAAAACTGTTTTTT. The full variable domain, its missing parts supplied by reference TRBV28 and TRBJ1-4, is DVKVTQSSRYLVKRTGEKVFLECVQDMDHENMFWYRQDPGLGLRLIYFSYDVKMKEKGDIPEGYSVSREKKERFSLILESASTNQTSMYLCASGDRRSEKLFFGSGTQLSVL.

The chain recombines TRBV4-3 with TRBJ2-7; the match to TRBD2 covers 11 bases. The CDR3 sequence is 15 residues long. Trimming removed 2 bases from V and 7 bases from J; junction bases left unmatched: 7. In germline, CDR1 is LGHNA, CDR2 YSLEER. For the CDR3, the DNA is TGCGCCAGCAGCCAAACCACTAGCGGGAGTAAGGAGCAGTACTTC. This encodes CASSQTTSGSKEQYF.

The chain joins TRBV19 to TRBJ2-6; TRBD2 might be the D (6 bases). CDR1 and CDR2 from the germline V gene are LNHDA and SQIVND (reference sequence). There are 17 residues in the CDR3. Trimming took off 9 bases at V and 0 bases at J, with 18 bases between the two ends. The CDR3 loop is CASKQDSGSSGANVLTF. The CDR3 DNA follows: TGTGCCAGCAAGCAGGATAGCGGAAGCTCTGGGGCCAACGTCCTGACTTTC.

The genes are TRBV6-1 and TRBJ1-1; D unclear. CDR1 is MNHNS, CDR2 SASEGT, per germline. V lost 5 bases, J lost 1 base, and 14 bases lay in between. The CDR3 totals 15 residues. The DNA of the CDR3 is TGTGCCAGCAGTCCATTGACAACGGGGAACACTGAAGCTTTCTTT. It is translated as CASSPLTTGNTEAFF.

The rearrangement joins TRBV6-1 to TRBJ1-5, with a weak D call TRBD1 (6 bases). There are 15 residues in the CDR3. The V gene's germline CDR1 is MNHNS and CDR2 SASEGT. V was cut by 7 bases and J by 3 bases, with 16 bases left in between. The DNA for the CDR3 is TGTGCCAGCATCCAGGGGAGGCCCCTCAATCAGCCCCAGCATTTT. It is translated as CASIQGRPLNQPQHF.

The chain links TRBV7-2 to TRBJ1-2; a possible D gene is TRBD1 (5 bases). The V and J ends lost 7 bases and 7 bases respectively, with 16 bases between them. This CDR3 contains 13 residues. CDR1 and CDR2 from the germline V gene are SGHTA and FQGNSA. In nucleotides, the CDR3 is TGTGCCAGCACAAAGACCGGGGCGGGTGGCTACACCTTC. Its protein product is CASTKTGAGGYTF. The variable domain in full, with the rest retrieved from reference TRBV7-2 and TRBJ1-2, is GAGVSQSPSNKVTEKGKDVELRCDPISGHTALYWYRQSLGQGLEFLIYFQGNSAPDKSGLPSDRFSAERTGGSVSTLTIQRTQQEDSAVYLCASTKTGAGGYTFGSGTRLTVV.

In DNA, the CDR3 is TGTGCCAGCAGTAAGAGGGGGGACCAAGAGACCCAGTACTTC. Translated: CASSKRGDQETQYF. V is TRBV28 and J is TRBJ2-5, with D tentatively TRBD1 or TRBD2 (6 bases each). The CDR3 extends over 14 amino acids. Germline V gene lookup returns CDR1 MDHEN and CDR2 SYDVKM. V lost 5 bases to trimming and J lost 0 bases, with 10 bases between them.

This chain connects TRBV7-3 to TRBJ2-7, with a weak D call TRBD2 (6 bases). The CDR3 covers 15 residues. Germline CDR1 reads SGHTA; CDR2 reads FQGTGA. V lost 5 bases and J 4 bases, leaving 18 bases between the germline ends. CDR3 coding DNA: TGTGCCAGCAGCCCCGCGGGCGGGACCCCTTACGAGCAGTACTTC. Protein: CASSPAGGTPYEQYF.

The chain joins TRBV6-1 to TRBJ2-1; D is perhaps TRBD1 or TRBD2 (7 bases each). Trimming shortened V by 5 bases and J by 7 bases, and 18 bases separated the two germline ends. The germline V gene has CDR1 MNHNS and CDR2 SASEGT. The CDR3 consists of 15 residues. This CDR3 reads CASSSVRQGGNEQFF. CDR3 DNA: TGTGCCAGCAGTTCGGTCAGGCAGGGGGGGAATGAGCAGTTCTTC.